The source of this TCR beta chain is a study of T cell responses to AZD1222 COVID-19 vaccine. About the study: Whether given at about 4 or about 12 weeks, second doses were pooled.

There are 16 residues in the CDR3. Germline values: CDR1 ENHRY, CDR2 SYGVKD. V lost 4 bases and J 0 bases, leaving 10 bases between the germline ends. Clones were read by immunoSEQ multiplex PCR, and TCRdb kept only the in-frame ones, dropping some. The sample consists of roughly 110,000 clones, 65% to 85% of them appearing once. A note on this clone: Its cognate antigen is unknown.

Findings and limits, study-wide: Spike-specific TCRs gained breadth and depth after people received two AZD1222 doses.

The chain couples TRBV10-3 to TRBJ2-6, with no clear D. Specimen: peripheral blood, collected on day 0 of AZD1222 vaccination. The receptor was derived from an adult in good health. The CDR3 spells CAISGSWGSGANVLTF. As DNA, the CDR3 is TGTGCCATCAGTGGGTCCTGGGGCTCTGGGGCCAACGTCCTGACTTTC.